This record covers a single T cell receptor (beta chain). The sample originates from a study of blood T cell repertoires in COVID-19. Study summary: Samples taken during acute and convalescent COVID-19 were collected in the United States, Italy and Spain.

CDR1 is MDHEN and CDR2 is SYDVKM in the germline V gene. V was trimmed by 4 bases and J by 1 base, leaving 17 bases between them. The CDR3 loop spans 16 amino acids. Clones were sequenced by immunoSEQ multiplex PCR, and TCRdb holds only the in-frame ones, with some missing. The sample lists some 220,000 clones, around 82% seen once, with around 3% in the top ten. The specimen was peripheral blood. The rearrangement joins TRBV28 to TRBJ2-7; perhaps TRBD2 as D (6 bases). The TCR sequence derives from a woman aged 30 to 39 who had recovered from COVID-19. CDR3 region: CASSSIGSSRSYEQYF. The CDR3 region has the DNA TGTGCCAGCAGTTCTATCGGGAGTTCCCGTTCCTACGAGCAGTACTTC.